The next 21 T cell receptor beta chains were all read from a single sample in a study. From the RT-PCR reads, TCRdb called clonotypes with MiXCR, one entry per CDR3 protein. Here the sample spans about 680,000 distinct CDR3 sequences, 14% being singletons. Sample: memory CD4+ T cells from blood. These receptors all come from a female donor in good health, serving as a healthy control.

This clonotype was detected ten times or more. The chain joins TRBV4-1 to TRBJ2-3; D might be TRBD2 (6 bases). The ends were cut back, 1 base at V and 5 bases at J, with 16 bases in the middle. CDR1 is MGHRA and CDR2 is YSYEKL in the germline V gene. This CDR3 contains 16 residues. The CDR3 coding sequence is TGCGCCAGCAGCCAAGGTCAGCGGGTGATTCAAGATACGCAGTATTTT. Amino acid sequence: CASSQGQRVIQDTQYF.

This clonotype was seen many times. The genes are TRBV12-3 or TRBV12-4 and TRBJ1-1, with unresolved D. The CDR3 loop spans 12 amino acids. V was cut by 3 bases and J by 0 bases, with 2 bases left in between. The CDR3 nucleotides read TGTGCCAGCAGTTTCGTGAACACTGAAGCTTTCTTT. Translation: CASSFVNTEAFF.

Only a few counts were recorded for this clonotype. J is TRBJ2-7 and V is TRBV20-1; tentative D call: TRBD1 (7 bases). Trimming shortened V by 5 bases and J by 1 base, and 18 bases separated the two germline ends. Germline assignment: CDR1 DFQATT and CDR2 SNEGSKA (reference sequence). The CDR3 runs to 15 residues. The CDR3 protein is CSAQGGAMTSYEQYF. The CDR3 nucleotides are TGCAGTGCTCAGGGGGGAGCCATGACTTCCTACGAGCAGTACTTC.

The chain links TRBV20-1 to TRBJ1-5; tentative D call: TRBD1 (5 bases). Germline assignment: CDR1 DFQATT and CDR2 SNEGSKA (reference sequence). This CDR3 contains 15 residues. V was shortened by 0 bases and J by 4 bases, with 13 bases between the two germline ends. CDR3 amino acids: CSAREWGGGNQPQHF. CDR3 bases: TGCAGTGCTAGAGAATGGGGGGGAGGAAATCAGCCCCAGCATTTT.

This rearrangement joins TRBV3-1 to TRBJ2-5; 10 nucleotides align to TRBD2. This CDR3 comprises 14 residues. The ends lost 0 bases at V and 9 bases at J; junction bases unmatched: 4. Germline V gives CDR1 LGHDT, CDR2 YNNKEL (reference sequence). The CDR3 nucleotides are TGTGCCAGCAGCCAAGATCGAGCGGGAGGGCCCCAGTACTTC. It codes for CASSQDRAGGPQYF.

V and J are TRBV20-1 and TRBJ2-1, with 11 bases aligning to TRBD1. Per the germline V gene, CDR1 is DFQATT and CDR2 is SNEGSKA (reference sequence). V trimming: 5 bases; J trimming: 6 bases; junction bases outside the gene matches: 9. The CDR3 runs 15 residues. The CDR3 loop reads CSAVNSGTGGNEQFF. Here the CDR3 DNA reads TGCAGTGCTGTTAACTCCGGGACAGGGGGCAATGAGCAGTTCTTC.

The chain recombines TRBV2 with TRBJ2-2; TRBD2 agrees at 7 bases. CDR1 is SNHLY, CDR2 FYNNEI, per germline. CDR3 size: 15 residues. V trimming: 2 bases; J trimming: 3 bases; junction bases outside the gene matches: 3. CDR3 in amino acids: CASSERGLHTGELFF. Written as DNA, the CDR3 is TGTGCCAGCAGTGAAAGGGGACTACACACCGGGGAGCTGTTTTTT.

The rearrangement joins TRBV5-1 to TRBJ2-3, with 7 bases fitting TRBD1. The V gene's germline CDR1 is SGHRS and CDR2 YFSETQ. The V segment lost 3 bases and the J segment 0 bases; nucleotides outside the gene matches: 10. The CDR3 has 17 residues. DNA of the CDR3: TGCGCCAGCAGCTCGTCCCCGACAGGGAAGAGCACAGATACGCAGTATTTT. Protein sequence: CASSSSPTGKSTDTQYF.

This clonotype was picked up a small number of times. The chain uses TRBV20-1 and TRBJ1-5; 7 nucleotides agree with TRBD1. The CDR3 totals 14 residues. CDR1 is DFQATT and CDR2 is SNEGSKA in the germline V gene (reference sequence). The V segment lost 3 bases and the J segment 7 bases; nucleotides outside the gene matches: 9. CDR3 region: CSASRQGGGQPQHF. CDR3 nucleotides: TGCAGTGCTAGCAGACAGGGCGGAGGCCAGCCCCAGCATTTT.

This clonotype showed up just a few times. The CDR3, as DNA: TGCAGTGCTATAGCGGGAGGCGAAAAGCAGTTCTTC. This codes for CSAIAGGEKQFF. The chain carries TRBV20-1 and TRBJ2-1; 10 bases are a match to TRBD2. The length of the CDR3 is 12 residues. Germline-derived CDR1 and CDR2 are DFQATT and SNEGSKA (reference sequence). The ends lost 4 bases at V and 11 bases at J; junction bases unmatched: 5.

J is TRBJ2-7 and V is TRBV7-2, with 7 positions matching TRBD1. There are 15 residues in the CDR3. Germline-derived CDR1 and CDR2 are SGHTA and FQGNSA. V dropped 3 bases and J dropped 0; count of bases not matched to a gene: 5. The CDR3 loop is CASSFTGQSSYEQYF. The DNA of the CDR3 is TGTGCCAGCAGCTTTACGGGACAGAGCTCCTACGAGCAGTACTTC.

This clonotype was picked up many times. V usage is TRBV9 and J usage is TRBJ2-3; 8 bases agree with TRBD2. The J segment lost 5 bases and the V segment lost 4 bases, leaving 9 bases of the junction unmatched. Germline V CDR1 and CDR2: SGDLS, YYNGEE. This CDR3 is 15 amino acids long. The CDR3 region is CASSLELADKDTQYF. The CDR3 DNA sequence: TGTGCCAGCAGCCTGGAACTAGCGGACAAAGATACGCAGTATTTT.

The J gene is TRBJ1-5, the V gene TRBV7-2; TRBD1 aligns across 10 bases. This CDR3 is 15 amino acids long. V was clipped by 6 bases and J by 2 bases; unmatched bases: 4. From germline, CDR1 is SGHTA and CDR2 FQGNSA. CDR3 sequence: CASSMTGGGNQPQHF. In DNA, the CDR3 is TGTGCCAGCAGTATGACAGGGGGCGGCAATCAGCCCCAGCATTTT.

This clonotype occurred many times. The rearrangement joins TRBV29-1 to TRBJ2-3; 10 bases map to TRBD2. J gave up 1 base and V 6 bases, and 4 bases lay outside the gene matches. The V gene's germline CDR1 is SQVTM and CDR2 ANQGSEA. The CDR3 is 14 amino acids. Here the CDR3 reads CSVVAGGGTDTQYF. The CDR3 coding sequence is TGCAGCGTCGTAGCGGGAGGTGGCACAGATACGCAGTATTTT.

The rearrangement joins TRBV10-2 to TRBJ2-3, with TRBD2 identical over 10 bases. The germline V gene encodes CDR1 WSHSY and CDR2 SAAADI. Trimming took 7 bases from V and 2 from J; bases not matched to a gene: 6. CDR3 length: 15 amino acids. The CDR3 spells CASTGTSGNTDTQYF. The CDR3, as DNA: TGCGCCAGCACAGGAACTAGCGGGAACACAGATACGCAGTATTTT.

The chain uses TRBV7-6 and TRBJ2-6; D might be TRBD1 or TRBD2, each matching 6 bases. CDR1 is SGHVS and CDR2 is FNYEAQ in the germline V gene. Trimming took off 5 bases at V and 2 bases at J, with 16 bases between the two ends. This CDR3 spans 17 amino acids. The CDR3 loop reads CASSDRRRGAGANVLTF. The CDR3, as DNA: TGTGCCAGCAGCGACCGCAGGAGGGGGGCTGGGGCCAACGTCCTGACTTTC.

Only a few counts were recorded for this clonotype. This rearrangement joins TRBV7-2 to TRBJ2-5, with D perhaps assigned TRBD1 or TRBD2 (6 bases each). Per the germline V gene, CDR1 is SGHTA and CDR2 is FQGNSA. V was pared by 0 bases and J by 9 bases, with 17 bases between. This CDR3 has 15 residues. The CDR3 DNA sequence: TGTGCCAGCAGCTTAGCGAGGGGGGTAGGAGCGTCCCAGTACTTC. Its translation: CASSLARGVGASQYF.

The rearrangement links TRBV6-6 to TRBJ2-1; 10 positions agree with TRBD2. This CDR3 has 16 amino acids. With 4 bases clipped from V and 11 bases from J, the junction kept 14 bases outside the gene matches. Germline V lookup: CDR1 MNHNY, CDR2 SVGAGI (reference sequence). The CDR3 here is CASSSGTSAKFLQQFF. CDR3 coding DNA: TGTGCCAGCAGTTCCGGGACTAGCGCCAAGTTTCTCCAGCAGTTCTTC.

This clonotype was seen ten or more times. The chain joins TRBV7-8 to TRBJ1-5; possible D gene TRBD1, 6 bases. V lost 4 bases, J lost 5 bases, and 15 bases lay in between. This CDR3 spans 15 amino acids. Germline-derived CDR1 and CDR2 are SGHVS and FQNEAQ. This chain's CDR3 is CASSSPRGADQPQHF. The CDR3 nucleotides read TGTGCCAGCAGCTCTCCGAGGGGGGCAGATCAGCCCCAGCATTTT.

This clonotype was seen ten or more times. V is TRBV5-1 and J is TRBJ2-1; 8 nucleotides align to TRBD1. V lost 0 bases and J lost 3; bases outside the gene matches: 2. The germline V gene encodes CDR1 SGHRS and CDR2 YFSETQ. This CDR3 is 15 amino acids long. The CDR3 spells CASSLVQGGYNEQFF. The DNA for the CDR3 is TGCGCCAGCAGCTTGGTACAGGGGGGCTACAATGAGCAGTTCTTC.

The chain uses TRBV2 and TRBJ2-1, with no clear D. CDR3 size: 13 residues. Per the germline V gene, CDR1 is SNHLY and CDR2 is FYNNEI. V was trimmed by 0 bases and J by 10 bases, leaving 10 bases between them. The CDR3 spells CASSEAVLGEQFF. As DNA, the CDR3 is TGTGCCAGCAGTGAAGCCGTGTTAGGGGAGCAGTTCTTC.